This T cell receptor (beta chain) was recovered during a study of CXCR3-negative and CXCR3-positive naive CD8 T cells. Naive CD8+ T lymphocytes were specified as CD45RO-CCR7+CD27+CD95-. UMI labels and 5' RACE were used to prepare the TRB cDNA libraries. TCRdb reanalyzed the 5' RACE reads, giving one entry per CDR3 protein sequence and no DNA. Its table lists about 120,000 distinct CDR3 sequences. Notes on this clonotype: The antigen remains undetermined.

The CDR3 runs to 15 residues. Germline-derived CDR1 and CDR2 are SGHRS and YFSETQ. Findings and limits, study-wide: Partially decreased CXCR3 expression was recorded after cryopreservation, and fresh PBMCs were used in most assays. Naive subsets expressed similar surface CD5; TRB CDR3 features served to infer TCR strength.

The specimen was naive CXCR3- CD8+ T cells from blood. Subset of the sample: CD45RO-CCR7+CD27+CD95- naive CD8+ T cells lacking CXCR3 (TNR3-). This chain links TRBV5-1 with TRBJ1-1. The source is a human donor in good health. Some clones in this sample may be carry-over from other donors' samples. The CDR3 protein is CASSFNYGNGVEAFF.